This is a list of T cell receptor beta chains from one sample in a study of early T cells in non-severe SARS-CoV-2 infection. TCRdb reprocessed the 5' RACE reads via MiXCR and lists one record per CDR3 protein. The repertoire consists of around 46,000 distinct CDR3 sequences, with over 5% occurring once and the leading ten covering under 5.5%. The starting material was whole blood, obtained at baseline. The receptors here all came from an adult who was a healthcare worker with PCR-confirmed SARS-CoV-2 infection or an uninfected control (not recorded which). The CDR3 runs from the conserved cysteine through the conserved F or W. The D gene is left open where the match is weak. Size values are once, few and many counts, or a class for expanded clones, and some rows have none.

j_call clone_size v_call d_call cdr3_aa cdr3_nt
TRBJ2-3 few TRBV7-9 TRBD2 CASSLGRTSGMDMQYF TGTGCCAGCAGCTTAGGCCGGACTAGCGGGATGGATATGCAGTATTTT
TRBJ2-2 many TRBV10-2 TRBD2 CASSESGSMTGELFF TGCGCCAGCAGTGAAAGCGGGAGCATGACCGGGGAGCTGTTTTTT
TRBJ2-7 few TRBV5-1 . CASSLEHEQYF TGCGCCAGCAGCTTGGAACACGAGCAGTACTTC
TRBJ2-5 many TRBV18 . CASSPRDKETQYF TGTGCCAGCTCGCCCCGGGACAAAGAGACCCAGTACTTC
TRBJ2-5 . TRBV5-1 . CASSLAGLQQETQYF TGCGCCAGCAGCTTGGCGGGACTGCAACAAGAGACCCAGTACTTC
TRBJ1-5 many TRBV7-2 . CASSLASHSNQPQHF TGTGCCAGCAGCTTAGCGAGCCATAGCAATCAGCCCCAGCATTTT
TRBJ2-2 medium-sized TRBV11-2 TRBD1 CASSLAPRGKQGELFF TGTGCCAGCAGCTTAGCACCCAGGGGGAAACAAGGGGAGCTGTTTTTT
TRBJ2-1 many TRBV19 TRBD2 CASSMWLAATNNEQFF TGTGCCAGTAGTATGTGGCTAGCGGCCACCAACAATGAGCAGTTCTTC
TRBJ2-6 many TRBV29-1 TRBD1 CSAYGTGHWANVLTF TGCAGCGCCTACGGGACAGGGCATTGGGCCAACGTCCTGACTTTC
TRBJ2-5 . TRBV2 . CASMRVSSQETQYF TGTGCCAGCATGAGGGTTTCTAGCCAAGAGACCCAGTACTTC
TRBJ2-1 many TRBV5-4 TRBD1 CASSEKVGTGARGNEQFF TGTGCCAGCAGCGAGAAGGTGGGGACAGGGGCTCGAGGCAATGAGCAGTTCTTC
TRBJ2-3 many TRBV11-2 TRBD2 CASSFSPTTSGSTDTQYF TGTGCCAGCAGCTTTTCCCCGACGACTAGCGGGAGCACAGATACGCAGTATTTT
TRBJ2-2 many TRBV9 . CASRTAGFEDTGELFF TGTGCCAGCCGGACAGCGGGATTTGAGGACACCGGGGAGCTGTTTTTT
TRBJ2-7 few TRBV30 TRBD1 CAWTGTGKYEQYF TGTGCCTGGACCGGGACAGGGAAGTACGAGCAGTACTTC
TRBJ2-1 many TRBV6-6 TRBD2 CASSYATSGSFRDEQFF TGTGCCAGCAGTTACGCTACTAGCGGGAGCTTTAGGGATGAGCAGTTCTTC
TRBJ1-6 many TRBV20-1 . CSARDFPGPLSPLHF TGCAGTGCTAGAGATTTCCCCGGGCCCCTTTCACCCCTCCACTTT
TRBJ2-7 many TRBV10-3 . CAIKRDASYEQYF TGTGCCATCAAACGGGACGCCTCCTACGAGCAGTACTTC
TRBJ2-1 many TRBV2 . CASSEDSFNEQFF TGTGCCAGCAGTGAAGACAGCTTCAATGAGCAGTTCTTC
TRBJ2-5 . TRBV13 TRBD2 CASTGGEARRETQYF TGTGCCAGCACGGGGGGAGAAGCTCGGAGGGAGACCCAGTACTTC
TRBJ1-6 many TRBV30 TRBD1 CAWSNRGLGSPLHF TGTGCCTGGAGTAACAGGGGGTTAGGTTCACCCCTCCACTTT
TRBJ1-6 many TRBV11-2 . CASSSQNSPLHF TGTGCCAGCAGCTCACAGAACTCACCCCTCCACTTT
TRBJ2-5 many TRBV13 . CASSLQGGGQETQYF TGTGCCAGCAGCCTACAGGGCGGGGGCCAAGAGACCCAGTACTTC
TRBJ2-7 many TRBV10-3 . CAISSDSSSGEQYF .